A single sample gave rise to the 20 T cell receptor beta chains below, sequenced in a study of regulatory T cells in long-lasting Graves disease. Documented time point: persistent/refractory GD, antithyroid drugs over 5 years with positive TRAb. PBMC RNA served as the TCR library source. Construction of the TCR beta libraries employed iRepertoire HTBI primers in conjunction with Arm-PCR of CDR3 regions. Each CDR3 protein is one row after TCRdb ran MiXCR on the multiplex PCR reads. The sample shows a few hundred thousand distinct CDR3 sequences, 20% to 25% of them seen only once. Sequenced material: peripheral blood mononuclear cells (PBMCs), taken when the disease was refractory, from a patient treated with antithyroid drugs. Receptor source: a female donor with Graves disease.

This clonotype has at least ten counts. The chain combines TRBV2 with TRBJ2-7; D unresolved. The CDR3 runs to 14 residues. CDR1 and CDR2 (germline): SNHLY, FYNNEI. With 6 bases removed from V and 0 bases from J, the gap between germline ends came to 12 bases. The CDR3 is CASRLSESSYEQYF. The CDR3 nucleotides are TGTGCCAGCAGGCTTTCAGAGAGCTCCTACGAGCAGTACTTC.

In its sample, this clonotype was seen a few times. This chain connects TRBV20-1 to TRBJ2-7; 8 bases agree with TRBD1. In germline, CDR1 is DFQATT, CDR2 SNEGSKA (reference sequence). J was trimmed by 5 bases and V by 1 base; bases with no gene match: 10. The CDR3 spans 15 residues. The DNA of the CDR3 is TGCAGTGCTAGAGGGGGGCCGGGACAGGAGGACGAGCAGTACTTC. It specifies CSARGGPGQEDEQYF.

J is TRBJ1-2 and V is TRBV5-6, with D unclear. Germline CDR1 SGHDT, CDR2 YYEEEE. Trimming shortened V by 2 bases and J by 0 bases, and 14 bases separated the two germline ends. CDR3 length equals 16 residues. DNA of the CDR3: TGTGCCAGCAGCTTTTTTTCGATAATAGCTAACTATGGCTACACCTTC. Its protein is CASSFFSIIANYGYTF.

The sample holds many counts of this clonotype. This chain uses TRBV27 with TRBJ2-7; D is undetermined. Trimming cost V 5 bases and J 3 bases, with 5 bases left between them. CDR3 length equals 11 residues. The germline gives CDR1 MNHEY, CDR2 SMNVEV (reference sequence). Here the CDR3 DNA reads TGTGCCAGCAGTGTTGGCTACGAGCAGTACTTC. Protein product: CASSVGYEQYF.

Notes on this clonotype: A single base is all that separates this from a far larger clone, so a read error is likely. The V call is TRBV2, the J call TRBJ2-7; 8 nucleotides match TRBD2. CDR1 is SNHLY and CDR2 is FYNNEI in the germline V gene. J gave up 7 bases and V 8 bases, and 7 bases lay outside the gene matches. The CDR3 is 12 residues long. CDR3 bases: TGTGCCAGCGAGCGGGAGAGAGGTGAGCAGTACTTC. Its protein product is CASERERGEQYF.

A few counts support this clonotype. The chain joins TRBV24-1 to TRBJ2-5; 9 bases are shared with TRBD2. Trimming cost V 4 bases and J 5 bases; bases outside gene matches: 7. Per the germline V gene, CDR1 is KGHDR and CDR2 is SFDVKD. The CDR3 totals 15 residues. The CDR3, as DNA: TGTGCCACCAGTGACTGGACTAGCGCAGGGGAGACCCAGTACTTC. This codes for CATSDWTSAGETQYF.

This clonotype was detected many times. The CDR3 DNA follows: TGTGCCACCAGTGTAGGAGCGGGAGGGTCTGATGAGACCCAGTACTTC. Protein product: CATSVGAGGSDETQYF. The J gene is TRBJ2-5, the V gene TRBV24-1, with 10 bases lining up with TRBD2. The CDR3 has 16 amino acids. Germline CDR1 KGHDR, CDR2 SFDVKD. Unmatched junction bases numbered 10, after V lost 5 bases and J lost 5 bases.

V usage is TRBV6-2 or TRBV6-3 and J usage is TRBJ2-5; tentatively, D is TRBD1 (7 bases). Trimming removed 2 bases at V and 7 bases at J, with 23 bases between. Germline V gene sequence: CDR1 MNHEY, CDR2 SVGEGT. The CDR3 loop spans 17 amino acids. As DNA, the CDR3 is TGTGCCAGCAGTTACGCGGGGCGCGGGACAGTCCTCAGGACCCAGTACTTC. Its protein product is CASSYAGRGTVLRTQYF.

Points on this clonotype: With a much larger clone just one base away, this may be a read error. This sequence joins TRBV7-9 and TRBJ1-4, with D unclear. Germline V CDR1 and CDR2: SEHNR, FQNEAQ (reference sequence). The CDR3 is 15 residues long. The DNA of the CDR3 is TGTGCCAGCGGCTTAGGGTCTGCAACTAATGAAAAACTGTTTTTT. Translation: CASGLGSATNEKLFF.

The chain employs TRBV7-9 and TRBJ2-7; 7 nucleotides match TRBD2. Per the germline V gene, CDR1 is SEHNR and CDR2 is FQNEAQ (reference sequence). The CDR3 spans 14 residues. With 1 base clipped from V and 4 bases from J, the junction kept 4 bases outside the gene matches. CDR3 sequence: CASSLERGGYEQYF. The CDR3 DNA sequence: TGTGCCAGCAGCTTAGAGCGGGGTGGGTACGAGCAGTACTTC.

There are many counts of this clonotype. The CDR3 sequence is CSARVASGGGYEQYF. DNA for the CDR3: TGCAGTGCTAGGGTGGCTAGCGGGGGGGGGTACGAGCAGTACTTC. This chain connects TRBV20-1 to TRBJ2-7, with 12 positions matching TRBD2. The CDR3 totals 15 residues. The junction had 7 bases not matched to a gene; V was cut back by 3 bases and J by 4 bases. Germline CDR1 reads DFQATT; CDR2 reads SNEGSKA (reference sequence).

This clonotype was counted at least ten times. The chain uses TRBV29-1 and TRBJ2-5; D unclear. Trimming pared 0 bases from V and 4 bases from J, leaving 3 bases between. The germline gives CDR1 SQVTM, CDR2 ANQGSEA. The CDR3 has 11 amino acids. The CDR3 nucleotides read TGCAGCGTTGAAGAGCGAGAGACCCAGTACTTC. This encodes CSVEERETQYF.

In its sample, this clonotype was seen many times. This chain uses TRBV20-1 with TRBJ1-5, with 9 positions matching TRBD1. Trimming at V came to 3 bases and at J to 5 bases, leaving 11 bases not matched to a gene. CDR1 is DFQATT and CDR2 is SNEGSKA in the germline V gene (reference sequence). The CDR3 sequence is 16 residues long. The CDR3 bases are TGCAGTGCTAGTAGCGGACAGGGGATCGTAGATCAGCCCCAGCATTTT. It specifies CSASSGQGIVDQPQHF.

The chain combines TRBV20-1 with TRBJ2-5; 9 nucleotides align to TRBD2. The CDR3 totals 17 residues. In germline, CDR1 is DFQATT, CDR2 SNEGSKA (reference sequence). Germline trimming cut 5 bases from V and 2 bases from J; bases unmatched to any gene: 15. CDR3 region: CSADPAGGRRLQETQYF. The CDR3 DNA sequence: TGCAGTGCTGACCCAGCGGGGGGTCGAAGACTTCAAGAGACCCAGTACTTC.

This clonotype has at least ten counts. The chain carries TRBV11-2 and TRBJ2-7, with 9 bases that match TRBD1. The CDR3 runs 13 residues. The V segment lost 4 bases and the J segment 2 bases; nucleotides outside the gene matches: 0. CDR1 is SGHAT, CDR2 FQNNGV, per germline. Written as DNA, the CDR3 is TGTGCCAGCAGCTGGGACAGGGCCTACGAGCAGTACTTC. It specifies CASSWDRAYEQYF.

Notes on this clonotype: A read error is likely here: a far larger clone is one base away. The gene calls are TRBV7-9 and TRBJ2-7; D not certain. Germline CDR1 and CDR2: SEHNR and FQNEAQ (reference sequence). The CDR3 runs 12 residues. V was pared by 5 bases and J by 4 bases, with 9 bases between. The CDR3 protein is CASSRIGYEQYF. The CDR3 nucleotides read TGTGCCAGCAGCCGGATAGGTTACGAGCAGTACTTC.

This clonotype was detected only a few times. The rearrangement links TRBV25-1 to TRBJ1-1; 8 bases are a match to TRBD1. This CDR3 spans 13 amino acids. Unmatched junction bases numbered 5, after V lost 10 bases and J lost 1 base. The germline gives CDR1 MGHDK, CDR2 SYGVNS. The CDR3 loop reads CATGQGANTEAFF. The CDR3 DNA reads TGTGCCACTGGACAGGGCGCGAACACTGAAGCTTTCTTT.

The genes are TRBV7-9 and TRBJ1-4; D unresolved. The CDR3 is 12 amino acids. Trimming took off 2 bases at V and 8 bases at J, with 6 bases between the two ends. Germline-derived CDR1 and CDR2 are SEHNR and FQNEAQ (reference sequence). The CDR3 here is CASSLLEEKLFF. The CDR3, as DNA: TGTGCCAGCAGCTTACTGGAGGAAAAACTGTTTTTT.

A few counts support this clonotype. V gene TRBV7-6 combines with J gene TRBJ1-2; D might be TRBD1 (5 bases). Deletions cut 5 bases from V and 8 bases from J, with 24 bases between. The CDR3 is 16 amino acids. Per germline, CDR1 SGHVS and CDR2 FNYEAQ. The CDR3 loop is CASSLMGLPTRGGYTF. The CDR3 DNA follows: TGTGCCAGCAGCCTCATGGGACTACCAACACGCGGAGGCTACACCTTC.

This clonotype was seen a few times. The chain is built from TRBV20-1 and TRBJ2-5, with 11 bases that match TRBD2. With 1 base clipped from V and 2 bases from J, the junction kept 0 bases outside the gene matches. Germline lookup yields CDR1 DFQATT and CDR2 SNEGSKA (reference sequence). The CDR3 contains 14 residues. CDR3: CSARASGRQETQYF. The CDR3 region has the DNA TGCAGTGCTAGAGCTAGCGGGAGGCAAGAGACCCAGTACTTC.